Below, one T cell receptor beta chain is given with its context. The CDR3 covers 14 residues. The ends were cut back, 0 bases at V and 8 bases at J, with 11 bases in the middle. Germline-derived CDR1 and CDR2 are SGDLS and YYNGEE. A sample-barcoded 5' primer and a J-beta primer mix were used in a second PCR of roughly 7 to 11 cycles. TCRdb used MiXCR to reprocess the 5' RACE reads, holding one entry per CDR3 protein. This table has about a million distinct CDR3 sequences, roughly 51% appearing once. The data were taken from a study of blood T cells in healthy people across ages. The sequenced sample was blood. The receptor was derived from a woman in her sixties or seventies in good health. The chain couples TRBV9 to TRBJ1-4; D not resolved. CDR3 protein: CASSVGELREKLFF. CDR3 nucleotides: TGTGCCAGCAGCGTAGGCGAGCTAAGAGAAAAACTGTTTTTT.